This entry lists 3 T cell receptor beta chains sequenced from one sample in a study of identical twins (dated by TCRdb to 2016 to 2018). Libraries were built with 5' RACE. These reads were obtained on an Illumina HiSeq 2000. TCRdb itself trimmed the public reads at Q25 with fastp, ran MiXCR and retained productive beta chains. Duplicate CDR3 protein sequences are folded into a single record with the most common DNA and genes. The sample table holds 270,000 or so distinct CDR3 sequences, of which around 8.3% were seen once. Roughly 3% of the sample goes to the ten largest clones. This same sample was also taken into another study, of yellow fever vaccine responses in identical twins.

What was sequenced was CD8+ T cells sorted from blood. The receptors here all came from a young woman in good health.

This clonotype came up a few times. This chain joins TRBV20-1 and TRBJ2-1, with 12 positions matching TRBD2. J lost 6 bases, V lost 2 bases, and 20 bases had no gene match. Germline-derived CDR1 and CDR2 are DFQATT and SNEGSKA (reference sequence). CDR3 size: 20 residues. Here the CDR3 reads CSARTRLYPTSGSSGNEQFF. The CDR3 DNA sequence: TGCAGTGCTAGAACCCGCCTTTATCCGACTAGCGGGAGTAGTGGCAATGAGCAGTTCTTC.

A few counts support this clonotype. The rearrangement uses TRBV4-3 and TRBJ2-7, with 10 bases lining up with TRBD1. The CDR3 runs to 15 residues. The V gene end was trimmed by 3 bases and the J gene end by 4 bases; junction bases not matched to a gene: 6. Per the germline V gene, CDR1 is LGHNA and CDR2 is YSLEER. DNA for the CDR3: TGCGCCAGCAGCCAGGCGACAGGGGGCATTTACGAGCAGTACTTC. Its translation: CASSQATGGIYEQYF.

This clonotype was seen more than once but under ten times. The chain has TRBV7-6 and TRBJ2-6; D may correspond to TRBD1 or TRBD2 (5 bases each). Per germline, CDR1 SGHVS and CDR2 FNYEAQ. V lost 5 bases and J 1 base, leaving 9 bases between the germline ends. This CDR3 comprises 15 residues. In DNA, the CDR3 is TGTGCCAGCAGCCGAGGGGCTTCTGGGGCCAACGTCCTGACTTTC. Protein product: CASSRGASGANVLTF.